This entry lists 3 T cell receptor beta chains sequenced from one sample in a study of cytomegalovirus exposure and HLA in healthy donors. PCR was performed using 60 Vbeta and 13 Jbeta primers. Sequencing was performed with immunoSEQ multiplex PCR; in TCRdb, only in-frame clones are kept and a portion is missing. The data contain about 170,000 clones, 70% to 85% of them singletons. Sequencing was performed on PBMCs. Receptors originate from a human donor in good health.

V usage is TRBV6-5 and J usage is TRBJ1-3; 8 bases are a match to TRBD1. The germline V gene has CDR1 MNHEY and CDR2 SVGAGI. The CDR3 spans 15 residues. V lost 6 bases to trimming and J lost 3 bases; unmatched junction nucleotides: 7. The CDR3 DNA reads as TGTGCCAGCAGACGACAGGGGCAGGGTGGAAACACCATATATTTT. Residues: CASRRQGQGGNTIYF.

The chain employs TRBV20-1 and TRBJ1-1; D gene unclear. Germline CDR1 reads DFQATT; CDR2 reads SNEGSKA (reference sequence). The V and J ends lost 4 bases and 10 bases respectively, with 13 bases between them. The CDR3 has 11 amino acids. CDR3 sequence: CSATVPEGAFF. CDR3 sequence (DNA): TGCAGTGCTACCGTACCAGAGGGAGCTTTCTTT.

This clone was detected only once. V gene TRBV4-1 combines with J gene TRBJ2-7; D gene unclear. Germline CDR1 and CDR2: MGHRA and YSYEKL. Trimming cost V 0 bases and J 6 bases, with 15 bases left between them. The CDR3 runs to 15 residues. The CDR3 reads CASSQDLQILAEQYF. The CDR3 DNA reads TGCGCCAGCAGCCAAGATCTACAGATCTTGGCCGAGCAGTACTTC.